Included here is one TCR beta chain sequence, with context. What it recognizes is unknown. The sample comes from a study of T-cell reconstitution after alpha-beta-depleted transplantation in children. Overall study findings and caveats: Several hundred expanded graft clones reportedly were the source of alpha-beta T cells about two months after transplant. It was surviving recipient T cells and thymic progenitors that gave some patients high TCRbeta diversity at day 60. The main origin of T-cell counts and diversity one year after transplant was newly produced T cells.

Unique molecular identifiers were built into the TCRbeta library. TCRdb fed the PCR reads into MiXCR, producing one record per CDR3 protein. The table includes around 490,000 distinct CDR3 sequences, 11% detected once. The CDR3 covers 17 residues. Germline assignment: CDR1 DFQATT and CDR2 SNEGSKA (reference sequence). V shed 1 base and J 4 bases; nucleotides not matched to a gene: 10. The sequence was collected from a female patient under 10 years old who had a stem cell transplant for aplastic anemia, so the T cells may come from the graft donor. The sequences come from PBMCs, mostly from graft donor cells, collected 180 days after TCRalphabeta/CD19-depleted stem cell transplant. The chain is built from TRBV20-1 and TRBJ2-1; 10 bases map to TRBD2. The DNA for the CDR3 is TGCAGTGCTAGAGGCTCCCCCGGGACTAGCGCATACAATGAGCAGTTCTTC. As protein: CSARGSPGTSAYNEQFF.